These 29 T cell receptor beta chains originate from one sample sequenced in a study of beta chain features in type 1 diabetes. Study-wide results and limits: TCRB CDR3s from Type 1 diabetes patients were moderately but significantly shorter in all four CD4+ subsets.

Since all of the isolated RNA was reverse transcribed, expressed TCRB transcripts were what got sequenced. Assay: immunoSEQ multiplex PCR; the TCRdb copy retains only in-frame clones and omits some. Found here are 150,000 or so clones, just over 8% of them singletons; the top ten hold more than 0.45%. The antigens of these receptors remain unknown. The sequenced sample consisted of central memory CD4+ T cells from blood. The receptors derive from a woman younger than 30 with type 1 diabetes.

This clone was counted between two and nine times. V usage is TRBV6-1 and J usage is TRBJ2-7, with unresolved D. CDR1 and CDR2 from the germline V gene are MNHNS and SASEGT. The V gene lost 8 bases and the J gene lost 3 bases, with 14 bases spanning the gap. The CDR3 is 13 residues long. CDR3 nucleotide sequence: TGTGCCAGCTCCCCAGGAACTTACTACGAGCAGTACTTC. It yields the protein CASSPGTYYEQYF.

The sample holds a few counts of this clone. This chain connects TRBV7-2 to TRBJ2-3; D is perhaps TRBD2 (5 bases). Trimming shortened V by 2 bases and J by 6 bases, and 6 bases separated the two germline ends. The CDR3 consists of 12 residues. In germline, CDR1 is SGHTA, CDR2 FQGNSA. CDR3 sequence reads: CASSLTGDTQYF. The CDR3 bases are TGTGCCAGCAGCTTAACGGGGGATACGCAGTATTTT.

Only a few counts were recorded for this clone. The chain recombines TRBV9 with TRBJ2-2, with D possibly being TRBD2 (5 bases). Trimming stripped 2 bases from V and 2 bases from J, with 7 bases between. CDR1 is SGDLS, CDR2 YYNGEE, per germline. The CDR3 sequence is 14 residues long. The CDR3 nucleotides read TGTGCCAGCAGCGTGAGCGGAAACACCGGGGAGCTGTTTTTT. Translated: CASSVSGNTGELFF.

This clone was detected only a few times. The V call is TRBV6-6, the J call TRBJ1-6; no firm D call. The CDR3 is 14 residues long. Deletions cut 2 bases from V and 5 bases from J, with 7 bases between. Germline CDR1 MNHNY, CDR2 SVGAGI (reference sequence). The CDR3 sequence is CASSYNRDNSPLHF. The DNA for the CDR3 is TGTGCCAGCAGTTACAACCGCGATAATTCACCCCTCCACTTT.

In its sample, this clone was seen a few times. The junction shows a germline mismatch at one end, possibly a read error. The rearrangement links TRBV7-9 to TRBJ2-7; 8 bases agree with TRBD1. The CDR3 spans 12 residues. Germline CDR1 SEHNR, CDR2 FQNEAQ (reference sequence). The CDR3 nucleotides read TGTGCCAGCAGCTTAGAGGACAGGGAGCTTGAGTTC. Translated: CASSLEDRELEF.

This clone was seen a handful of times. The chain has TRBV9 and TRBJ2-7; 8 bases match TRBD2. V gave up 0 bases and J gave up 2 bases; unmatched junction bases: 4. CDR1 SGDLS and CDR2 YYNGEE come from the germline V gene. This CDR3 comprises 15 residues. The CDR3 DNA reads TGTGCCAGCAGCGTAGTTCGGGAGGGCGCCTACGAGCAGTACTTC. Translated: CASSVVREGAYEQYF.

In its sample, this clone was seen a few times. CDR3 sequence (DNA): TGTGCCAGCAGCACCAGGACAGTCTATGGCTACACCTTC. Protein: CASSTRTVYGYTF. The V gene is TRBV11-2, the J gene TRBJ1-2; possibly TRBD1 for D (6 bases). The ends were cut back, 5 bases at V and 4 bases at J, with 11 bases in the middle. Looked up from germline, CDR1 is SGHAT and CDR2 is FQNNGV. The CDR3 length is 13 residues.

V gene TRBV13 combines with J gene TRBJ2-7, with D possibly TRBD1 on 6 matching bases. Per germline, CDR1 PRHDT and CDR2 FYEKMQ (reference sequence). The CDR3 spans 15 residues. With 3 bases removed from V and 6 bases from J, the gap between germline ends came to 18 bases. CDR3 loop: CASSLSPQGFREQYF. The CDR3, as DNA: TGTGCCAGCAGCTTGAGTCCCCAGGGGTTCCGCGAGCAGTACTTC.

This clone was counted between two and nine times. The chain joins TRBV27 to TRBJ2-7; TRBD2 agrees at 13 bases. This CDR3 comprises 15 residues. The germline V gene has CDR1 MNHEY and CDR2 SMNVEV (reference sequence). With 5 bases clipped from V and 9 bases from J, the junction kept 10 bases outside the gene matches. CDR3 DNA sequence: TGTGCCAGCAGTCCCGCCGGACTAGCGGGAGTTTGGCAGTACTTC. Translated, it gives CASSPAGLAGVWQYF.

This clone has just a few counts. V usage is TRBV7-9 and J usage is TRBJ2-7; TRBD2 is a possible D gene (5 bases). Looked up from germline, CDR1 is SEHNR and CDR2 is FQNEAQ (reference sequence). V dropped 1 base and J dropped 5 bases, with 12 bases sitting between them. The CDR3 sequence is 14 residues long. The CDR3 here is CASSLGSGKHEQYF. DNA for the CDR3: TGTGCCAGCAGCTTAGGCTCCGGGAAGCACGAGCAGTACTTC.

The gene calls are TRBV10-3 and TRBJ2-3; D unresolved. The V gene's germline CDR1 is ENHRY and CDR2 SYGVKD. V was pared by 6 bases and J by 8 bases, with 9 bases between. The CDR3 totals 11 residues. The CDR3 bases are TGTGCCATCAGGCAGGAAACTACGCAGTATTTT. This sequence encodes CAIRQETTQYF.

The genes are TRBV28 and TRBJ2-2; 13 nucleotides align to TRBD2. Germline-derived CDR1 and CDR2 are MDHEN and SYDVKM. The CDR3 is made up of 17 amino acids. Trimming took 3 bases from V and 5 from J; bases not matched to a gene: 6. The CDR3 loop is CASSFQLAGGQTGELFF. In nucleotides, the CDR3 is TGTGCCAGCAGTTTCCAACTAGCGGGGGGGCAGACCGGGGAGCTGTTTTTT.

In its sample, this clone was seen a few times. This chain uses TRBV5-6 with TRBJ2-1; 14 bases fit TRBD2. CDR3 length: 15 amino acids. Germline V gene sequence: CDR1 SGHDT, CDR2 YYEEEE. The junction had 2 bases not matched to a gene; V was cut back by 3 bases and J by 6 bases. The CDR3 region has the DNA TGTGCCAGCAGCTCGGGACTAGCGGGGGTCAATGAGCAGTTCTTC. Its protein product is CASSSGLAGVNEQFF.

This clone occurred a few times. The rearrangement links TRBV9 to TRBJ1-2, with 10 bases that match TRBD1. The ends lost 0 bases at V and 7 bases at J; junction bases unmatched: 6. The CDR3 has 15 amino acids. Germline V gives CDR1 SGDLS, CDR2 YYNGEE. The CDR3: CASSVETGGYIGYTF. In DNA, the CDR3 is TGTGCCAGCAGCGTAGAGACAGGGGGCTATATTGGCTACACCTTC. The full variable domain, rest sourced from reference TRBV9 and TRBJ1-2, is DSGVTQTPKHLITATGQRVTLRCSPRSGDLSVYWYQQSLDQGLQFLIQYYNGEERAKGNILERFSAQQFPDLHSELNLSSLELGDSALYFCASSVETGGYIGYTFGSGTRLTVV.

This clone was counted many times. V gene TRBV7-2 combines with J gene TRBJ2-7; TRBD2 might be the D (5 bases). This CDR3 has 13 amino acids. V shed 4 bases and J shed 5 bases, with 12 bases lying between them. The V gene's germline CDR1 is SGHTA and CDR2 FQGNSA. CDR3 coding DNA: TGTGCCAGCAGCTCCCTAGCAACCCACGAGCAGTACTTC. Protein product: CASSSLATHEQYF.

This chain joins TRBV7-9 and TRBJ2-3, with 9 bases aligning to TRBD2. The CDR3 loop spans 16 amino acids. With V trimmed by 1 base and J by 5 bases, 7 bases remained unmatched. Germline assignment: CDR1 SEHNR and CDR2 FQNEAQ (reference sequence). The CDR3 region has the DNA TGTGCCAGCAGCTTAGTAGGAGCGGGGGGCCGAGATACGCAGTATTTT. Its protein is CASSLVGAGGRDTQYF. Full variable domain (rest looked up from reference TRBV7-9 and TRBJ2-3): DTGVSQNPRHKITKRGQNVTFRCDPISEHNRLYWYRQTLGQGPEFLTYFQNEAQLEKSRLLSDRFSAERPKGSFSTLEIQRTEQGDSAMYLCASSLVGAGGRDTQYFGPGTRLTVL.

A few counts support this clone. The J gene is TRBJ1-2, the V gene TRBV6-5; 7 bases are a match to TRBD1. The CDR3 is 12 residues long. The ends lost 10 bases at V and 4 bases at J; junction bases unmatched: 6. The germline CDR1 and CDR2 sequences are MNHEY and SVGAGI. The CDR3 loop reads CATADRLYGYTF. The CDR3 DNA is TGTGCCACTGCGGACAGGCTCTATGGCTACACCTTC.

The V call is TRBV5-1, the J call TRBJ2-7; TRBD2 is a possible D gene (6 bases). CDR3 length: 15 residues. Germline CDR1 is SGHRS and CDR2 is YFSETQ. The germline V and J ends were trimmed by 8 bases and 5 bases, with 23 bases remaining between them. The CDR3 region is CARPQAGLPPDEQYF. The CDR3 bases are TGCGCCAGGCCTCAGGCTGGACTACCGCCGGACGAGCAGTACTTC.

There are a few counts of this clone. This chain connects TRBV27 to TRBJ2-2; D perhaps matches TRBD1 (8 bases). The V end lost 5 bases, the J end lost 0 bases, and 13 bases lay between the germline ends. Looked up from germline, CDR1 is MNHEY and CDR2 is SMNVEV (reference sequence). This CDR3 spans 16 amino acids. The CDR3 reads CASSLQGGANTGELFF. The CDR3 DNA reads TGTGCCAGCAGTCTACAGGGGGGGGCGAACACCGGGGAGCTGTTTTTT.

On this clone itself: Germline is not matched at one junction end, which may reflect a read error. The chain has TRBV11-2 and TRBJ2-1; D unclear. The germline gives CDR1 SGHAT, CDR2 FQNNGV. The CDR3 contains 13 residues. CDR3 amino acids: CASNLPSYNEQFF. DNA of the CDR3: TGTGCCAGCAACTTACCCTCTTACAATGAGCAGTTCTTC.

In this sample, this clone turned up a few times. V and J are TRBV11-2 and TRBJ1-6; no definite D call. Trimming removed 5 bases from V and 7 bases from J, with 12 bases in between. Germline V lookup: CDR1 SGHAT, CDR2 FQNNGV. The CDR3 is made up of 14 amino acids. The CDR3 region is CASSPSTANSPLHF. DNA for the CDR3: TGTGCCAGCAGCCCCAGTACAGCAAATTCACCCCTCCACTTT.

A few counts support this clone. V and J are TRBV28 and TRBJ1-1; D perhaps matches TRBD1 (5 bases). Deletions cut 1 base from V and 3 bases from J, with 12 bases between. The CDR3 spans 15 residues. The V gene's germline CDR1 is MDHEN and CDR2 SYDVKM. CDR3 nucleotides: TGTGCCAGCAGTTTATATACCTCGGGGGACACTGAAGCTTTCTTT. Translated: CASSLYTSGDTEAFF.

The rearrangement uses TRBV10-3 and TRBJ2-1, with 11 bases matching TRBD1. Germline CDR1 and CDR2: ENHRY and SYGVKD. This CDR3 has 15 amino acids. V was clipped by 8 bases and J by 5 bases; unmatched bases: 8. CDR3 DNA: TGTGCCATCGGACAGGGGGCAGGAGCCAACAATGAGCAGTTCTTC. It specifies CAIGQGAGANNEQFF.

The chain couples TRBV5-1 to TRBJ1-1; no firm D call. The CDR3 consists of 13 residues. Trimming removed 5 bases from V and 1 base from J, with 9 bases in between. Germline CDR1 SGHRS, CDR2 YFSETQ. CDR3 region: CASRSIENTEAFF. In DNA form, the CDR3 reads TGCGCCAGCAGGAGTATCGAGAACACTGAAGCTTTCTTT.

V is TRBV5-1 and J is TRBJ2-7; TRBD1 agrees at 7 bases. The junction had 10 bases not matched to a gene; V was cut back by 7 bases and J by 6 bases. This CDR3 is 13 amino acids long. Per germline, CDR1 SGHRS and CDR2 YFSETQ. CDR3 bases: TGCGCCAGCCGTGGGACAGATGCCTCCGAGCAGTACTTC. It translates to CASRGTDASEQYF.

This clone was seen only a few times. The chain couples TRBV7-9 to TRBJ2-2; tentative D call: TRBD2 (5 bases). Trimming removed 6 bases from V and 2 bases from J, with 16 bases in between. CDR1 is SEHNR, CDR2 FQNEAQ, per germline (reference sequence). This CDR3 has 16 amino acids. The DNA of the CDR3 is TGTGCCAGCAGTGGGAGCGCGCATCGTAACACCGGGGAGCTGTTTTTT. It translates to CASSGSAHRNTGELFF.

This clone was seen a handful of times. Other DNA sequences in the sample encode the same CDR3. The V call is TRBV2, the J call TRBJ2-5; 7 nucleotides match TRBD2. The ends lost 8 bases at V and 3 bases at J; junction bases unmatched: 0. This CDR3 is 11 amino acids long. Per germline, CDR1 SNHLY and CDR2 FYNNEI. The CDR3 loop reads CASRGEETQYF. The CDR3 DNA reads TGTGCCAGCCGGGGGGAAGAGACCCAGTACTTC.

This clone was recorded a few times. V gene TRBV10-3 combines with J gene TRBJ1-1, with D possibly TRBD1 on 6 matching bases. Germline loops: CDR1 ENHRY, CDR2 SYGVKD. This CDR3 region has 14 residues. The V and J ends lost 10 bases and 1 base respectively, with 16 bases between them. The CDR3 DNA follows: TGTGCCACCGCAGACCAGACAGGGAACACTGAAGCTTTCTTT. Its protein product is CATADQTGNTEAFF.

This chain connects TRBV7-3 to TRBJ2-2; weak D call: TRBD1 (5 bases). The CDR3 has 15 amino acids. V lost 6 bases and J 2 bases, leaving 13 bases between the germline ends. Germline V gene sequence: CDR1 SGHTA, CDR2 FQGTGA. The CDR3, as DNA: TGTGCCAGCAGTTTCGACAGTTCTAACACCGGGGAGCTGTTTTTT. It yields the protein CASSFDSSNTGELFF.